A selection of T cell receptor beta chains follows, all from one sample in a study of OX40 agonist ivuxolimab in advanced cancers. The data were produced by immunoSEQ multiplex PCR, yet TCRdb's version contains in-frame clones alone and is incomplete. The sample has about 110,000 clones; 75% to 95% are singletons. The sample consisted of CD4+ or CD8+ T cells sorted from blood, taken in a trial of the OX40 agonist ivuxolimab. The origin of the receptors is an adult with an advanced solid tumor such as melanoma, head and neck, liver or kidney cancer. Both conserved end residues are part of each CDR3. The D gene is left open where the match is weak. Clone size is given for some rows only: seen once, a few or many times, or a class if the clone is expanded.

J gene	V gene	D gene	clone size	CDR3 protein	CDR3 DNA
TRBJ1-1	TRBV6-1	-	-	CASSESRGMVEAFF	TGTGCCAGCAGTGAGTCGCGGGGTATGGTTGAAGCTTTCTTT
TRBJ1-1	TRBV7-9	-	-	CASSLATGSTEAFF	TGTGCCAGCAGCTTAGCCACTGGAAGTACTGAAGCTTTCTTT
TRBJ1-1	TRBV6-5	-	-	CASSYQQGENTEAFF	TGTGCCAGCAGTTATCAACAGGGCGAAAACACTGAAGCTTTCTTT
TRBJ2-3	TRBV18	TRBD2	-	CASSPPGLAPSTDTQYF	TGTGCCAGCTCACCACCGGGACTAGCCCCGTCCACAGATACGCAGTATTTT
TRBJ2-1	TRBV10-3	TRBD2	-	CAISDSYSGLEYREQFF	TGTGCCATCAGTGATTCGTATTCGGGACTAGAATATAGAGAGCAGTTCTTC
TRBJ1-1	TRBV2	-	-	CASSDRGLGAFF	TGTGCCAGCAGTGACCGGGGGCTGGGAGCTTTCTTT
TRBJ2-3	TRBV19	-	once	CASSMGRQTRGADTQYF	TGTGCCAGTAGTATGGGACGACAAACAAGGGGTGCAGATACGCAGTATTTT
TRBJ1-5	TRBV2	-	few	CASSYGTLWPQHF	TGTGCCAGCTCCTACGGGACATTGTGGCCCCAGCATTTT
TRBJ2-5	TRBV4-2	TRBD2	-	CASSQAGAGSWETQYF	TGTGCCAGCAGCCAAGCAGGAGCGGGAAGCTGGGAGACCCAGTACTTC
TRBJ2-3	TRBV2	-	-	CASSGFRGSDTQYF	TGTGCCAGCAGTGGGTTCCGCGGGTCAGATACGCAGTATTTT
TRBJ2-5	TRBV7-8	-	-	CASSLAHSGETQYF	TGTGCCAGCAGCTTAGCGCACTCGGGGGAGACCCAGTACTTC
TRBJ2-3	TRBV21-1	-	-	CASRRRGRGLSTDTQYF	TGTGCCAGCAGACGCCGTGGGAGGGGTCTAAGCACAGATACGCAGTATTTT
TRBJ2-7	TRBV11-2	TRBD1	once	CASSLVGQVFYEQYF	TGTGCCAGCAGCTTAGTTGGACAGGTGTTCTACGAGCAGTACTTC